Described below is a single T cell receptor beta chain sequence and its context. No antigen is known for it. The ends lost 5 bases at V and 4 bases at J; junction bases unmatched: 4. CDR3 length: 15 amino acids. CDR1 KGHSH and CDR2 LQKENI come from the germline V gene. The data derive from a study of STAT3 mutations in large granular lymphocyte leukemia. Overall study findings and caveats: TCR clonotype switching after therapy occurred in about 30% of the 18 patients. In T-cell large granular lymphocyte leukemia, about half of patients showed multiple immunodominant subclonotypes. Clonal expansion was inferred from other time points because no sample existed at each clone's first appearance. Persisting codominant clonotypes may have hidden a small pathogenic clone.

Assay: immunoSEQ multiplex PCR; the TCRdb copy retains only in-frame clones and omits some. The repertoire holds 3,000 to 4,500 clones, with around 42% as singletons. This receptor was identified in a man between 60 and 70 years old with T-cell large granular lymphocyte leukemia. Some clones in this sample may be carry-over from other donors' samples. V usage is TRBV18 and J usage is TRBJ2-2, with 10 bases fitting TRBD1. Sequencing input: peripheral blood mononuclear cells. In nucleotides, the CDR3 is TGTGCCAGCTCAACCGGACAGGGGGGCACCGGGGAGCTGTTTTTT. It is translated as CASSTGQGGTGELFF.